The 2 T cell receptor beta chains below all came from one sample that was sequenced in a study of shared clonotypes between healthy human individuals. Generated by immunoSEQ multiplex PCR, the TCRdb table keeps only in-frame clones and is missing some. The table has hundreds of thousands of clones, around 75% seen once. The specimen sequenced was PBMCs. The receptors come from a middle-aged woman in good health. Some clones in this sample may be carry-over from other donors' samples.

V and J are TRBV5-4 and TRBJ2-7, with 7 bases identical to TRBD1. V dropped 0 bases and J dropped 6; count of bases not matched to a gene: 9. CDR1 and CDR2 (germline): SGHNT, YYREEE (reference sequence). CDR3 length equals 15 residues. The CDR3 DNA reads TGTGCCAGCAGCTTGGCCGGGCAGGGGGTGGGCGAGCAGTACTTC. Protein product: CASSLAGQGVGEQYF.

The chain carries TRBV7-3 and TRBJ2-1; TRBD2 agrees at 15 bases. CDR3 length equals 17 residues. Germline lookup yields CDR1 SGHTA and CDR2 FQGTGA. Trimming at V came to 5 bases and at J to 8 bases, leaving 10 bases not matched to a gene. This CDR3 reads CASSIPGLAGGPDEQFF. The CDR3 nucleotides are TGTGCCAGCAGCATCCCTGGACTAGCGGGAGGGCCGGATGAGCAGTTCTTC.